Below are 7 T cell receptor beta chains sequenced from a single sample in a study of T cells in Graves' hyperthyroidism and ophthalmopathy. Amplification of TCR beta CDR3 regions was performed using RNA transcripts as template. First-round RT-PCR with HTBI primers amplified the TCR CDR3 region. TCRdb processed the multiplex PCR reads anew with MiXCR; each CDR3 protein has one entry. The table includes about 540,000 distinct CDR3 sequences, 46% detected once. Source material: peripheral blood or thyroid tissue (not recorded which). These receptors originate from a woman under 30 with Graves' hyperthyroidism.

DNA for the CDR3: TGTGCCAGCAGCGGTACCCGGACCGGGGAGCTGTTTTTT. Amino acid sequence: CASSGTRTGELFF. This chain connects TRBV2 to TRBJ2-2; D is ambiguous. V dropped 6 bases and J dropped 5 bases, with 10 bases sitting between them. This CDR3 has 13 amino acids. The germline gives CDR1 SNHLY, CDR2 FYNNEI.

The CDR3 spells CATGRGSGGTEAFF. DNA of the CDR3: TGTGCCACTGGAAGGGGGTCCGGCGGGACTGAAGCTTTCTTT. V is TRBV15 and J is TRBJ1-1, with D possibly TRBD1 on 6 matching bases. CDR1 and CDR2 from the germline V gene are LNHNV and YYDKDF (reference sequence). The CDR3 consists of 14 residues. V dropped 9 bases and J dropped 5 bases, with 19 bases sitting between them.

Comments on this clonotype: A much larger clone lies one base from this, so it may be a read error. V and J are TRBV7-3 and TRBJ2-5; 9 nucleotides align to TRBD1. Trimming removed 5 bases from V and 5 bases from J; junction bases left unmatched: 21. The CDR3 spans 19 residues. Per the germline V gene, CDR1 is SGHTA and CDR2 is FQGTGA. Here the CDR3 reads CASSPWSGQGMGHKETQYF. The DNA of the CDR3 is TGTGCCAGCAGCCCATGGTCGGGACAGGGTATGGGACATAAGGAGACCCAGTACTTC.

This clonotype was counted a single time. V gene TRBV10-3 combines with J gene TRBJ2-7, with TRBD1 as a possible D gene (5 bases). In germline, CDR1 is ENHRY, CDR2 SYGVKD. This CDR3 is 16 amino acids long. Trimming pared 0 bases from V and 3 bases from J, leaving 15 bases between. The CDR3: CAISESQTDTNYEQYF. The CDR3 DNA sequence: TGTGCCATCAGTGAGTCCCAGACAGATACTAACTACGAGCAGTACTTC.

CDR3 residues: CSARTGGAMAEAFF. CDR3 DNA: TGCAGTGCCCGGACAGGGGGCGCCATGGCTGAAGCTTTCTTT. The rearrangement uses TRBV20-1 and TRBJ1-1, with 11 bases aligning to TRBD1. The CDR3 covers 14 residues. Germline V gene lookup returns CDR1 DFQATT and CDR2 SNEGSKA (reference sequence). V was pared by 6 bases and J by 6 bases, with 9 bases of the junction left unmatched.

This clonotype was seen many times. The chain couples TRBV7-9 to TRBJ2-7, with 10 bases aligning to TRBD1. Trimming removed 1 base from V and 3 bases from J; junction bases left unmatched: 6. The germline CDR1 and CDR2 sequences are SEHNR and FQNEAQ (reference sequence). The CDR3 extends over 16 amino acids. The CDR3: CASSLVIGTGVYEQYF. The CDR3 coding sequence is TGTGCCAGCAGCTTAGTAATCGGGACAGGGGTCTACGAGCAGTACTTC.

The sample holds many counts of this clonotype. The chain joins TRBV20-1 to TRBJ1-1; a possible D gene is TRBD1 (5 bases). Trimming removed 0 bases from V and 6 bases from J, with 11 bases in between. This CDR3 has 13 amino acids. Looked up from germline, CDR1 is DFQATT and CDR2 is SNEGSKA (reference sequence). For the CDR3, the DNA is TGCAGTGCTAGAGATTGGGGGTTTGCTGAAGCTTTCTTT. Protein sequence: CSARDWGFAEAFF.